One and the same sample provided the 7 T cell receptor beta chains below, sequenced in a study of T cell responses to AZD1222 COVID-19 vaccine. Only in-frame clones appear in the TCRdb table, and some are missing; sequencing was by immunoSEQ multiplex PCR. Of some 150,000 clones listed, 70% to 90% were seen once; the top ten hold approximately 2.1%. The starting material was peripheral blood, obtained on day 0 of AZD1222 vaccination. The receptors derive from an adult in good health.

The CDR3 coding sequence is TGCGCCAGCAGCTTGCTGAGGACAGGGGATACAAGTGGCTACACCTTC. It yields the protein CASSLLRTGDTSGYTF. The rearrangement uses TRBV5-1 and TRBJ1-2, with 9 bases aligning to TRBD1. The germline gives CDR1 SGHRS, CDR2 YFSETQ. V trimming: 1 base; J trimming: 7 bases; junction bases outside the gene matches: 11. This CDR3 is built from 16 residues.

The chain couples TRBV27 to TRBJ2-3; the match to TRBD2 covers 9 bases. The J segment lost 6 bases and the V segment lost 7 bases, leaving 17 bases of the junction unmatched. The CDR3 has 17 amino acids. Germline loops: CDR1 MNHEY, CDR2 SMNVEV (reference sequence). DNA of the CDR3: TGTGCCAGCACTCCGTTAGCGGGAGAGGGAGGCGTTGATACGCAGTATTTT. Protein product: CASTPLAGEGGVDTQYF.

The chain has TRBV5-4 and TRBJ2-2, with 9 positions matching TRBD1. The J segment lost 8 bases and the V segment lost 0 bases, leaving 5 bases of the junction unmatched. The CDR3 is made up of 15 amino acids. Germline V gene data show CDR1 as SGHNT and CDR2 as YYREEE (reference sequence). CDR3 nucleotides: TGTGCCAGCAGCTTGGGACAGGGGGGGCCGGGGGAGCTGTTTTTT. Protein sequence: CASSLGQGGPGELFF.

V is TRBV9 and J is TRBJ2-7; 8 bases fit TRBD2. Germline V gene lookup returns CDR1 SGDLS and CDR2 YYNGEE. The CDR3 runs to 15 residues. Unmatched junction bases numbered 8, after V lost 0 bases and J lost 6 bases. The CDR3 sequence is CASSVAEGLVCEQYF. The DNA of the CDR3 is TGTGCCAGCAGCGTAGCGGAGGGACTAGTGTGCGAGCAGTACTTC.

This chain uses TRBV7-8 with TRBJ1-5, with D unclear. CDR1 SGHVS and CDR2 FQNEAQ come from the germline V gene. V was pared by 5 bases and J by 4 bases, with 12 bases between. The CDR3 has 14 amino acids. The CDR3 protein is CASSRSTQNQPQHF. The CDR3 DNA is TGTGCCAGCAGCCGATCGACACAGAATCAGCCCCAGCATTTT. Drawing the rest from reference TRBV7-8 and TRBJ1-5, the complete variable domain is GAGVSQSPRYKVAKRGQDVALRCDPISGHVSLFWYQQALGQGPEFLTYFQNEAQLDKSGLPSDRFFAERPEGSVSTLKIQRTQQEDSAVYLCASSRSTQNQPQHFGDGTRLSIL.

The chain has TRBV7-8 and TRBJ1-3; tentatively, D is TRBD1 (5 bases). The CDR3 is 16 residues long. Looked up from germline, CDR1 is SGHVS and CDR2 is FQNEAQ. Trimming shortened V by 1 base and J by 0 bases, and 10 bases separated the two germline ends. CDR3: CASSLVRQRSGNTIYF. The CDR3 DNA sequence: TGTGCCAGCAGCTTAGTGCGACAGCGCTCTGGAAACACCATATATTTT.

The chain combines TRBV27 with TRBJ2-1; 7 bases line up with TRBD1. Germline V gene data show CDR1 as MNHEY and CDR2 as SMNVEV (reference sequence). The CDR3 covers 14 residues. The trim removed 8 bases at V and 2 bases at J, leaving 6 bases unmatched. Written as DNA, the CDR3 is TGTGCCAGCCGGGACAGAGGGCCCTACAATGAGCAGTTCTTC. It encodes CASRDRGPYNEQFF.